The 4 T cell receptor beta chains in this list originate from one sample, sequenced in a study of shared clonotypes between healthy human individuals. The assay was immunoSEQ multiplex PCR, and TCRdb's table has in-frame clones only and misses some. The sample shows about 2.1 million clones, 93% of them seen only once. The naive CD8 fraction comprised CD45RO-negative cells positively selected for CCR7 and excluded terminally differentiated effector memory CD45RA+ cells. Material for sequencing was naive CD8+ T cells from PBMCs. The receptors shown here come from a young man in good health. Some clones in this sample may be carry-over from other donors' samples.

The chain has TRBV6-1 and TRBJ2-1, with 7 bases identical to TRBD2. The germline V gene encodes CDR1 MNHNS and CDR2 SASEGT. The V gene end was trimmed by 8 bases and the J gene end by 6 bases; junction bases not matched to a gene: 13. The CDR3 loop spans 15 amino acids. CDR3 amino acids: CASWPLAGTSNEQFF. As DNA, the CDR3 is TGTGCCAGCTGGCCCTTAGCGGGCACGAGCAATGAGCAGTTCTTC.

This clone was picked up one time. This rearrangement joins TRBV7-8 to TRBJ2-2, with D tentatively TRBD2 (5 bases). The CDR3 is 15 amino acids. Per the germline V gene, CDR1 is SGHVS and CDR2 is FQNEAQ. V was trimmed by 5 bases and J by 1 base, leaving 11 bases between them. The CDR3 here is CASSPARGNTGELFF. CDR3 nucleotides: TGTGCCAGCAGCCCGGCTCGGGGGAACACCGGGGAGCTGTTTTTT.

V usage is TRBV5-4 and J usage is TRBJ1-2; TRBD1 is a possible D gene (6 bases). V was cut by 4 bases and J by 0 bases, with 19 bases left in between. Germline V gene data show CDR1 as SGHNT and CDR2 as YYREEE (reference sequence). The CDR3 spans 17 residues. The chain's CDR3 is CASSPLGLDRSNYGYTF. As DNA, the CDR3 is TGTGCCAGCAGCCCCCTGGGCCTGGACAGATCTAACTATGGCTACACCTTC.

The chain uses TRBV19 and TRBJ2-7; D possibly corresponds to TRBD1 (5 bases). There are 14 residues in the CDR3. Trimming stripped 0 bases from V and 0 bases from J, with 6 bases between. CDR1 and CDR2 (germline): LNHDA, SQIVND (reference sequence). The CDR3 loop is CASSIEGASYEQYF. The CDR3 DNA reads as TGTGCCAGTAGTATAGAAGGGGCCTCCTACGAGCAGTACTTC.